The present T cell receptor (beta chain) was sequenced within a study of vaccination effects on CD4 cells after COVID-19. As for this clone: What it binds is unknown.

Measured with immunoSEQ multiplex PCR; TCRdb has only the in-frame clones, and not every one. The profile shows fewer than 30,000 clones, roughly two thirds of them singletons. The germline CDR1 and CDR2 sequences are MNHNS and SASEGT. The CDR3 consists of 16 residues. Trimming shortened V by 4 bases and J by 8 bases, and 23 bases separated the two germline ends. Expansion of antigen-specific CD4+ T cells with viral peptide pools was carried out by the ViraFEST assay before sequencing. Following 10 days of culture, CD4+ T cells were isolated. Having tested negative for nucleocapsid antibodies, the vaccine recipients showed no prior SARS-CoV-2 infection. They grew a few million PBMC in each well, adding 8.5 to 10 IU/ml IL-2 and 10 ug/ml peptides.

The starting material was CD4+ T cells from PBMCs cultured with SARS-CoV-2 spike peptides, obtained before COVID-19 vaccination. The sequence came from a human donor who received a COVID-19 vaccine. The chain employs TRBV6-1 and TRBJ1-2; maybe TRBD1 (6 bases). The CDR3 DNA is TGTGCCAGCAGTGGGAGTCAGGAAATCAGGGGCAGCGGCTACACCTTC. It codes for CASSGSQEIRGSGYTF.